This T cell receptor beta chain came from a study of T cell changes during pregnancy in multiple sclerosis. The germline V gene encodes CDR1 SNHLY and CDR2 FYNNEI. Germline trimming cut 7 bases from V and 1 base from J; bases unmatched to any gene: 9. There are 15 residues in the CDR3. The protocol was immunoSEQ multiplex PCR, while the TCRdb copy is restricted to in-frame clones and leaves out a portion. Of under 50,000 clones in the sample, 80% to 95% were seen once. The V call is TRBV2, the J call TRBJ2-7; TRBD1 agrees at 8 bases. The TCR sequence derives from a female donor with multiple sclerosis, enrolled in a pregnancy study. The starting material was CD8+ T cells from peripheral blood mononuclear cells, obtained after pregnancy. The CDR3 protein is CASTEGQGPSYEQYF. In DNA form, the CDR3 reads TGTGCCAGCACCGAAGGACAGGGCCCGTCCTACGAGCAGTACTTC.